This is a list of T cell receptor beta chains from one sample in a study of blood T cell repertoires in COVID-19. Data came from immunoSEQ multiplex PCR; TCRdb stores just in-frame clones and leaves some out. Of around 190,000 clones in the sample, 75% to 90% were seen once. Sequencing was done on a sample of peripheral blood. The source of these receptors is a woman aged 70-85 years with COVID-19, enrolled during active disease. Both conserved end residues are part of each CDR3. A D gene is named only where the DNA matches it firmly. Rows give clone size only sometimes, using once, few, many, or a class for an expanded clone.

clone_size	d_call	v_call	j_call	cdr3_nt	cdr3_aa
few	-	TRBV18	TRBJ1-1	TGTGCCAGCTCACCGGGCATTAACACTGAAGCTTTCTTT	CASSPGINTEAFF
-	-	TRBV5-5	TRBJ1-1	TGTGCCAGCAGCTTCATGAACACTGAAGCTTTCTTT	CASSFMNTEAFF
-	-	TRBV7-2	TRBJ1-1	TGTGCCAGCAGCTCCGGCCCGGGGATGAACACTGAAGCTTTCTTT	CASSSGPGMNTEAFF
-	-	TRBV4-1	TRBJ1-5	TGCGCCAGCAGCCAAGGAGTTAACCCCAATCAGCCCCAGCATTTT	CASSQGVNPNQPQHF
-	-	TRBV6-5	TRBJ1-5	TGTGCCAGCACCCTAGGCCCAAATCAGCCCCAGCATTTT	CASTLGPNQPQHF
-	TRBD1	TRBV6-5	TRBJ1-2	TGTGCCAGCAGGTTGGGACAGGTGAACTATGGCTACACCTTC	CASRLGQVNYGYTF
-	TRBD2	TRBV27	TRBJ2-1	TGTGCCACCTCCGGGGGACTAGCGGTCTACAATGAGCAGTTCTTC	CATSGGLAVYNEQFF
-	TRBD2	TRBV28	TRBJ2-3	TGTGCCAGCAGTTCAAGGCGGGAGTTTCCAGATACGCAGTATTTT	CASSSRREFPDTQYF
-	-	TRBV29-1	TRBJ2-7	TGCAGCGTTCGGACACTTTCCTACGAGCAGTACTTC	CSVRTLSYEQYF
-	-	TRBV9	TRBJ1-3	TGTGCCAGCAGCGTAGAATGGGGGGGCTCTGGAAACACCATATATTTT	CASSVEWGGSGNTIYF
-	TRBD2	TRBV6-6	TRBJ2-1	TGTGCCAGCAGTCTAGCGGGAGCGGCCTTGGGTAATGAGCAGTTCTTC	CASSLAGAALGNEQFF
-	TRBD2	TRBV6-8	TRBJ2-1	TGTGCCAGCAGTTACTCGAACCCCTCTTCCGCGGTCACTAGCGGGAGGGAATCCTACAATGAGCAGTTCTTC	CASSYSNPSSAVTSGRESYNEQFF
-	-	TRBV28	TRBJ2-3	TGTGCCAGCAGCTCAACTACTAGCACAGATACGCAGTATTTT	CASSSTTSTDTQYF
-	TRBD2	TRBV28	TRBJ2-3	TGTGCCAGCAGCGGATGGGGACAGACTTTAGCGGGAGGACTGAGCACAGATACGCAGTATTTT	CASSGWGQTLAGGLSTDTQYF
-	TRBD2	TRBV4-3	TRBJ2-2	TGCGCCAGCAGCCTCGCCTTAACCGGGAGGGCCCCCGGGGAGCTGTTTTTT	CASSLALTGRAPGELFF
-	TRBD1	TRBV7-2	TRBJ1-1	TGTGCCAGCAGCTTTCCGGACAGGCCGAACACTGAAGCTTTCTTT	CASSFPDRPNTEAFF
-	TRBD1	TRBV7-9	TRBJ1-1	TGTGCCAGCAGCTTATCAGGCGACAGGGCCACTGAAGCTTTCTTT	CASSLSGDRATEAFF
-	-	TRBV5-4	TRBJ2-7	TGTGCCAGCAGCCGGGACTTCGCCACCTACGAGCAGTACTTC	CASSRDFATYEQYF
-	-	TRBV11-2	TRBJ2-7	TGTGCCAGCAGCTTAGTACAGGGCGGCGAGCAGTACTTC	CASSLVQGGEQYF
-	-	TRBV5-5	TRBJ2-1	TGTGCCAGCACCCTGAGCGGCAGCCCCTACAATGAGCAGTTCTTC	CASTLSGSPYNEQFF
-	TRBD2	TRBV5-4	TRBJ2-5	TGTGCCAGCAGCTTGCCTAGCGGTACCCAAGAGACCCAGTACTTC	CASSLPSGTQETQYF
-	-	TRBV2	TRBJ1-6	TGTGCCAGCACCGAAACGGGGGTTGGTAATTCACCCCTCCACTTT	CASTETGVGNSPLHF
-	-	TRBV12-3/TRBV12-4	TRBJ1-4	TGTGCCAGCAGCATAATGGGGGGACGACTGTTTTTT	CASSIMGGRLFF